Listed below are T cell receptor beta chains from one sample, sequenced in a study of regulatory dendritic cells for organ transplantation. Some clones are missing from TCRdb's copy, which holds only in-frame ones; the method was immunoSEQ multiplex PCR. The sample contains about 4,200 clones, over 45% of which appear only once. No antigens are known for them. What was sequenced was memory CD8+ T cells from blood cultured with regulatory dendritic cells. Receptors were obtained from a human donor in good health. Both conserved end residues are part of each CDR3. The D gene is left open where the match is weak. Only part of the rows carry a size: once, few, many, or a class if the clone is expanded.

CDR3nt | CDR3aa | j_gene | abundance | d_gene | v_gene
TGCGCCAGCAGCCAAGATGTGGGCGGGGGGGCCGAGACCCAGTACTTC | CASSQDVGGGAETQYF | TRBJ2-5 | few | TRBD2 | TRBV4-3
TGTGCCACCAGCAGATCCTCCGGGACAGGGGTAGGAAGCCAGCCCCAGCATTTT | CATSRSSGTGVGSQPQHF | TRBJ1-5 | once | TRBD1 | TRBV15
TGTGCCAGCAGCCCCACAGGGGCCTTGACCTACGAGCAGTACTTC | CASSPTGALTYEQYF | TRBJ2-7 | once | TRBD1 | TRBV5-5
TGTGCCAGCAGCCAAGATACAGGGGGCTCCTACGAGCAGTACTTC | CASSQDTGGSYEQYF | TRBJ2-7 | few | TRBD1 | TRBV4-2
TGTGCCAGCAGCCCCTCTTCTAGCGGGGCTAATGAGCAGTTCTTC | CASSPSSSGANEQFF | TRBJ2-1 | . | TRBD2 | TRBV9
TGTGCCAGCAGTTGGAAGGGGCTGAACACTGAAGCTTTCTTT | CASSWKGLNTEAFF | TRBJ1-1 | . | . | TRBV6-5
TGTGCCACCAGCGCTACCCTCGAGGGGGCCGGTAATGAAAAACTGTTTTTT | CATSATLEGAGNEKLFF | TRBJ1-4 | . | TRBD1 | TRBV15
TGTGCCAGTAGTATAGAGGAAACAGGTTCATCACCCCTCCACTTT | CASSIEETGSSPLHF | TRBJ1-6 | . | . | TRBV19
TGTGCCAGCAGCCTGGGGGCGTACACTGAAGCTTTCTTT | CASSLGAYTEAFF | TRBJ1-1 | . | . | TRBV5-6
TGTGCCAGCAGCTCCAGACTTTCCGGGACAGGGGCGGGGGAGCAGTACTTC | CASSSRLSGTGAGEQYF | TRBJ2-7 | . | TRBD1 | TRBV5-4